This is a list of T cell receptor beta chains from one sample in a study of shared clonotypes between healthy human individuals. This table comes from immunoSEQ multiplex PCR, and its TCRdb copy is limited to in-frame clones, with some not included. The table includes 950,000 to 1,300,000 clones, approximately 76% detected once. The specimen sequenced was memory CD4+ T cells sorted from blood. These receptors all stem from a man aged 18 to 29 in good health. CDR3s include the opening cysteine and the closing phenylalanine or tryptophan. A D gene is named only where the DNA matches it firmly. Not every row has a clone size; where given, it reads once, few, many or a size class.

j_call d_call v_call clone_size cdr3_nt cdr3_aa
TRBJ2-7 TRBD2 TRBV6-5 . TGTGCCAGCGTATCTAGCGGGAGTGGCGAGCAGTACTTC CASVSSGSGEQYF
TRBJ1-1 TRBD1 TRBV6-1 . TGTGCCAGCAGTGATAGGCCGGGACAGGGATCCACTGAAGCTTTCTTT CASSDRPGQGSTEAFF
TRBJ2-5 TRBD1 TRBV18 . TGTGCCAGCTCACCACCCAAGCCGGGACAGATGGAAGAGACCCAGTACTTC CASSPPKPGQMEETQYF
TRBJ1-1 . TRBV7-5 . TGTGCCAGAAGATCGGGACATTCGTTGTTGAACACTGAAGCTTTCTTT CARRSGHSLLNTEAFF
TRBJ2-3 . TRBV5-6 many TGTGCCAGCAGCTTGAAGGGGGTAGATACGCAGTATTTT CASSLKGVDTQYF
TRBJ2-1 . TRBV10-2 once TGCGCCAGCAGCCGACAGGACTCCTACAATGAGCAGTTCTTC CASSRQDSYNEQFF
TRBJ1-2 TRBD1 TRBV6-1 . TGTGCCAGCAGTGAAGGAGGGGTGACAGGGTCATACTATGGCTACACCTTC CASSEGGVTGSYYGYTF
TRBJ2-5 . TRBV2 . TGTGCCAGCAGTGTATCCCCTAGAGAGACCCAGTACTTC CASSVSPRETQYF
TRBJ2-1 . TRBV21-1 . TGTGCCAGCGACTCCTTAGCGGGGGGTTTCAATGAGCAGTTCTTC CASDSLAGGFNEQFF
TRBJ2-7 TRBD1 TRBV19 once TGTGCCAGTAGTATACGCCAGGGGGCCTACGAGCAGTACTTC CASSIRQGAYEQYF
TRBJ2-3 . TRBV6-5 . TGTGCCAGCAGCGGGACTGGCACCACAGATACGCAGTATTTT CASSGTGTTDTQYF
TRBJ2-3 . TRBV30 . TGTGCCTGGAGTGTAATCTCGGCAGATACGCAGTATTTT CAWSVISADTQYF
TRBJ2-3 . TRBV14 . TGTGCCAGCAGGGGGAAAGCAGATACGCAGTATTTT CASRGKADTQYF
TRBJ1-5 . TRBV10-3 . TGTGCCATCAGCCCGGACTGGGTGGGAACGCCCCAGCATTTT CAISPDWVGTPQHF
TRBJ2-7 TRBD2 TRBV7-8 . TGTGCCAGCAGCTTAGCGCGGCTAGCGGTTGACTCCTACGAGCAGTACTTC CASSLARLAVDSYEQYF
TRBJ1-2 . TRBV5-4 . TGTGCCACAGGTCGGCAGGGCTTAAACTATGGCTACACCTTC CATGRQGLNYGYTF
TRBJ2-7 TRBD1 TRBV7-8 . TGTGCCAGCAGCTTAGCCAGGGGGCGCGTCCACGAGCAGTACTTC CASSLARGRVHEQYF
TRBJ2-2 . TRBV2 . TGTGCCAGCAGTTATTCAGCCGGGGAGCTGTTTTTT CASSYSAGELFF
TRBJ2-7 . TRBV7-9 . TGTGCCAGCAGCCGGACGTCGCCTTACGAGCAGTACTTC CASSRTSPYEQYF
TRBJ2-3 . TRBV30 . TGTGCCTGGAGTGTAAGTTCCCGGACAGATACGCAGTATTTT CAWSVSSRTDTQYF
TRBJ2-3 TRBD2 TRBV5-1 . TGCGCCAGCAGCAGCGGACTAGCGGGGGGCACAGATACGCAGTATTTT CASSSGLAGGTDTQYF
TRBJ2-1 . TRBV4-3 . TGCGCCAGCAGCCAAGAAGGGGCAGGGCCTGATGAGCAGTTCTTC CASSQEGAGPDEQFF
TRBJ1-6 . TRBV18 . TGTGCCAGCTCACCCGGGACGGCAAATTCACCCCTCCACTTT CASSPGTANSPLHF
TRBJ1-2 TRBD1 TRBV7-8 . TGTGCCAGCAGCTTAGGGGACAGGGGTTTATTAGGCTACACCTTC CASSLGDRGLLGYTF
TRBJ2-7 TRBD1 TRBV5-1 . TGCGCCAGCAGCTTGGCAGGACAGGGGGCCTACGAGCAGTACTTC CASSLAGQGAYEQYF
TRBJ1-1 . TRBV5-6 . TGTGCCAGCAGCTTGGCCCCCTTAGTTTCTCTGGGCAAAGAAGCTTTCTTT CASSLAPLVSLGKEAFF
TRBJ2-3 TRBD1 TRBV23-1 . TGCGCCAGCAGTCACCCCAGACAGGGTCCCACAGATACGCAGTATTTT CASSHPRQGPTDTQYF
TRBJ1-4 TRBD1 TRBV11-2 . TGTGCCAGCAGCTTGACAGGGGGAAAGTCGGAAAAACTGTTTTTT CASSLTGGKSEKLFF
TRBJ2-2 . TRBV27 . TGTGCCAGCCTACCAGAAGCCATCACCGGGGAGCTGTTTTTT CASLPEAITGELFF
TRBJ1-6 TRBD1 TRBV5-4 . TGTGCCAGCAGCTTGGACAGGGGCAATTCACCCCTCCACTTT CASSLDRGNSPLHF
TRBJ2-5 . TRBV10-3 . TGTGCCATCAGTGGAGGGACCCAAGAGACCCAGTACTTC CAISGGTQETQYF
TRBJ1-5 . TRBV21-1 . TGTGCCAGCAGCAAAATGCAGACCCATAGCAATCAGCCCCAGCATTTT CASSKMQTHSNQPQHF
TRBJ2-7 . TRBV18 . TGTGCCAGCGCAGAGTCGGCAGGCTACGAGCAGTACTTC CASAESAGYEQYF
TRBJ2-5 TRBD2 TRBV4-2 . TGTGCCAGCAGCCAGGGACTAGCGGGGGGACTCGGGACCCAGTACTTC CASSQGLAGGLGTQYF
TRBJ1-4 . TRBV16 few TGTGCCAGCAGCCAAAACAGGGCTACTGAAAAACTGTTTTTT CASSQNRATEKLFF
TRBJ2-3 TRBD2 TRBV2 . TGTGCCAGCAGCCTAGGCGGGGGGGCAGATACGCAGTATTTT CASSLGGGADTQYF
TRBJ1-3 TRBD1 TRBV6-6 . TGTGCCAGCAGTTACTCTCGGCAGGGGGGCGGAAACACCATATATTTT CASSYSRQGGGNTIYF
TRBJ1-4 TRBD1 TRBV19 . TGTGCCAGTAGACTTAACAGGGGTTCTAATGAAAAACTGTTTTTT CASRLNRGSNEKLFF
TRBJ2-5 . TRBV7-6 . TGTGCCAGCAGCTTAAGTGGTTTAGAGACCCAGTACTTC CASSLSGLETQYF
TRBJ1-5 . TRBV11-2 . TGTGCCAGCAGCCCCGCCACAGGGTCCTATAGCAATCAGCCCCAGCATTTT CASSPATGSYSNQPQHF
TRBJ1-3 . TRBV7-8 . TGTGCCAGCAGCTTAGACGTCGGGACTCAGGGAAACACCATATATTTT CASSLDVGTQGNTIYF
TRBJ1-2 . TRBV19 . TGTGCCAGTACTCCGACAACTTTTAACTATGGCTACACCTTC CASTPTTFNYGYTF
TRBJ1-1 . TRBV19 . TGTGCCAGTAGTATAGACCTGACAGCTGAAGCTTTCTTT CASSIDLTAEAFF
TRBJ2-7 . TRBV9 . TGTGCCAGCAGCGTAGGCAGCTCCTACGAGCAGTACTTC CASSVGSSYEQYF
TRBJ2-7 TRBD1 TRBV28 . TGTGCCAGCAGTACCCAGACAGGGGTCGACGAGCAGTACTTC CASSTQTGVDEQYF
TRBJ1-2 . TRBV4-3 few TGCGCCAGCAGCCAAGATGCGACCGACTATGGCTACACCTTC CASSQDATDYGYTF
TRBJ1-3 . TRBV11-2 . TGTGCCAGCAGCCCCTTGGGGGCGGACGGCTACACCATATATTTT CASSPLGADGYTIYF
TRBJ1-5 . TRBV19 . TGTGCCAGTAGTATGACAGAACGGCGCTCGCCCCAGCATTTT CASSMTERRSPQHF
TRBJ2-5 TRBD2 TRBV7-2 . TGTGCCAGCAGCTTACGGGAGGCGTGGGAGACCCAGTACTTC CASSLREAWETQYF
TRBJ2-3 TRBD2 TRBV7-2 . TGTGCCAGCAGCTTAGTGGCTAGCGGTAGCACAGATACGCAGTATTTT CASSLVASGSTDTQYF
TRBJ2-1 . TRBV6-5 . TGTGCCAGCAGCCCCGGGACCCTTACCGTGAAGCAGTTCTTC CASSPGTLTVKQFF
TRBJ1-2 . TRBV15 . TGTGCCACCAGCGTGAGGCCGCGGGCTAACTATGGCTACACCTTC CATSVRPRANYGYTF
TRBJ1-1 . TRBV30 few TGTGCCTGGAGCATCAGGGGTTTGAACACTGAAGCTTTCTTT CAWSIRGLNTEAFF
TRBJ1-1 TRBD1 TRBV4-1 . TGCGCCAGCAGCCAAGTGACAGGGGTATTATTGACTGAAGCTTTCTTT CASSQVTGVLLTEAFF
TRBJ2-2 . TRBV7-2 once TGTGCCAGCAGTTCGGACAGGAACACCGGGGAGCTGTTTTTT CASSSDRNTGELFF
TRBJ1-3 TRBD1 TRBV5-4 . TGTGCCAGCAGCACGGGACAGGAAAACACCATATATTTT CASSTGQENTIYF
TRBJ2-6 . TRBV7-2 . TGTGCCAGCAGCTTAAACACATTCTCTGGGGCCAACGTCCTGACTTTC CASSLNTFSGANVLTF
TRBJ2-7 . TRBV5-1 few TGCGCCAGCAGCCCGTCGAGTGGGGGCACCCACGAGCAGTACTTC CASSPSSGGTHEQYF
TRBJ2-1 TRBD2 TRBV25-1 . TGTGCCAGCAGTGAACCGGGGGGGTCCTACAATGAGCAGTTCTTC CASSEPGGSYNEQFF